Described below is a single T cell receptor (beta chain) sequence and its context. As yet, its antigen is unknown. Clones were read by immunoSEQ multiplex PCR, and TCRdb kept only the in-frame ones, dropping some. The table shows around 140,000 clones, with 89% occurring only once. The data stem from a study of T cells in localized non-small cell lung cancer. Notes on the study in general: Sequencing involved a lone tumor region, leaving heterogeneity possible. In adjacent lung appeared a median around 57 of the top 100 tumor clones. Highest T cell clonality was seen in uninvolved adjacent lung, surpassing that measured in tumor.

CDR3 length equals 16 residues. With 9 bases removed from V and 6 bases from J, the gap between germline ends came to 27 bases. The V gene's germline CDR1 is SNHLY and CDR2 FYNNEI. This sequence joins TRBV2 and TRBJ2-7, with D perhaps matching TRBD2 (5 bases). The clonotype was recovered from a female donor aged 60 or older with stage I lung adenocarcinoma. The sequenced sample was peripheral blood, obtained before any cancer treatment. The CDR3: CASTDPPRGRVTEQYF. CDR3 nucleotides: TGTGCCAGTACTGACCCCCCACGGGGTAGAGTTACCGAGCAGTACTTC. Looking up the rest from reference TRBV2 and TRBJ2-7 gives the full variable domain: EPEVTQTPSHQVTQMGQEVILRCVPISNHLYFYWYRQILGQKVEFLVSFYNNEISEKSEIFDDQFSVERPDGSNFTLKIRSTKLEDSAMYFCASTDPPRGRVTEQYFGPGTRLTVT.